These 25 T cell receptor beta chains were sequenced from one sample in a study of shared clonotypes between healthy human individuals. The assay was immunoSEQ multiplex PCR, and TCRdb's table has in-frame clones only and misses some. The top ten hold 1.4% of the sample, which has about 1 million clones, roughly 80% seen once. Material: memory CD4+ T cells sorted from blood. Subset reported: CD45RA-negative fraction. The receptors originated from a man between 18 and 29 years old in good health.

This clone has only one observation. The V and J genes are TRBV27 and TRBJ2-7, with 8 positions matching TRBD1. This CDR3 is built from 15 residues. Germline CDR1 MNHEY, CDR2 SMNVEV (reference sequence). Trimming took 3 bases from V and 4 from J; bases not matched to a gene: 8. CDR3 DNA sequence: TGTGCCAGCAGTTTCTATCCAGGGGGCTTATACGAGCAGTACTTC. Its protein is CASSFYPGGLYEQYF.

The rearrangement joins TRBV4-3 to TRBJ2-1, with TRBD2 as a possible D gene (5 bases). From germline, CDR1 is LGHNA and CDR2 YSLEER. The CDR3 has 15 amino acids. The V end was cut by 0 bases, the J end by 10 bases, with 16 bases between. The CDR3 bases are TGCGCCAGCAGCCAAGACTCAGCGGAGAGCCAAGAGCAGTTCTTC. Residues: CASSQDSAESQEQFF.

This clone appeared many times. The chain employs TRBV9 and TRBJ2-7, with D perhaps given as TRBD1 or TRBD2 (5 bases each). The CDR3 covers 14 residues. The germline V and J ends were trimmed by 3 bases and 4 bases, with 14 bases remaining between them. From germline, CDR1 is SGDLS and CDR2 YYNGEE. The CDR3 sequence is CASSEATGPYEQYF. CDR3 in DNA: TGTGCCAGCAGCGAGGCTACGGGGCCTTACGAGCAGTACTTC.

V and J are TRBV2 and TRBJ2-5; 9 nucleotides align to TRBD2. The CDR3 has 16 residues. V was pared by 8 bases and J by 4 bases, with 14 bases of the junction left unmatched. Germline CDR1 is SNHLY and CDR2 is FYNNEI. The CDR3 region is CASELKPGLAGETQYF. CDR3 nucleotides: TGTGCCAGCGAACTAAAACCGGGACTAGCAGGAGAGACCCAGTACTTC.

Worth noting for this clone: The sample holds other DNA sequences that translate to the same CDR3. The V and J genes are TRBV25-1 and TRBJ1-2, with a possible D match to TRBD1 (5 bases). The germline V gene has CDR1 MGHDK and CDR2 SYGVNS. The V end was cut by 5 bases, the J end by 5 bases, with 6 bases between. This CDR3 is 11 amino acids long. The CDR3 DNA reads TGTGCCAGCAGTCAGGGTTATGGCTACACCTTC. Protein: CASSQGYGYTF.

The rearrangement joins TRBV10-2 to TRBJ2-7; 10 bases fit TRBD2. Losses at the gene ends were 6 bases for V and 5 bases for J; bases not matched to a gene: 7. Germline V lookup: CDR1 WSHSY, CDR2 SAAADI. This CDR3 spans 14 amino acids. In DNA form, the CDR3 reads TGCGCCAGCAGCTGGACTAGCGGAGGCAACGAGCAGTACTTC. As protein: CASSWTSGGNEQYF.

V gene TRBV6-1 combines with J gene TRBJ2-4; perhaps TRBD2 as D (7 bases). Germline values: CDR1 MNHNS, CDR2 SASEGT. The CDR3 contains 15 residues. Trimming shortened V by 2 bases and J by 9 bases, and 17 bases separated the two germline ends. CDR3 DNA sequence: TGTGCCAGCAGTGAAACCCCTAGCGGAGGGGGCATTCAGTACTTC. Translation gives CASSETPSGGGIQYF.

This chain joins TRBV25-1 and TRBJ2-1; D gene uncertain. The CDR3 covers 14 residues. The germline V gene encodes CDR1 MGHDK and CDR2 SYGVNS. Trimming cost V 5 bases and J 1 base, with 9 bases left between them. Here the CDR3 DNA reads TGTGCCAGCAGTATACCAGAATCCTACAATGAGCAGTTCTTC. Translation: CASSIPESYNEQFF.

The chain has TRBV7-2 and TRBJ2-7; a weak D match, TRBD1 (5 bases). CDR1 and CDR2 (germline): SGHTA, FQGNSA. V was clipped by 1 base and J by 7 bases, with 14 bases between them. The CDR3 consists of 14 residues. The CDR3 bases are TGTGCCAGCAGCTTAGAAGGTGGGCCAGGGGAGCAGTACTTC. Translated, it gives CASSLEGGPGEQYF.

The V gene is TRBV5-6, the J gene TRBJ2-3; D uncertain. CDR1 SGHDT and CDR2 YYEEEE come from the germline V gene. Trimming stripped 4 bases from V and 0 bases from J, with 9 bases between. This CDR3 has 14 residues. CDR3 residues: CASSNRASTDTQYF. The CDR3 DNA is TGTGCCAGCAGCAACAGAGCGAGCACAGATACGCAGTATTTT.

V and J are TRBV5-1 and TRBJ2-6, with 8 nucleotides matching TRBD2. CDR3 length equals 17 residues. The germline gives CDR1 SGHRS, CDR2 YFSETQ. After removal of 2 bases from V and 0 bases from J, the junction contained 4 bases not matched to a gene. CDR3 bases: TGCGCCAGCAGCTTTATAGCGGGGACCTCTGGGGCCAACGTCCTGACTTTC. Translated, it gives CASSFIAGTSGANVLTF. Using reference TRBV5-1 and TRBJ2-6 for the parts outside the CDR3, the full variable domain is KAGVTQTPRYLIKTRGQQVTLSCSPISGHRSVSWYQQTPGQGLQFLFEYFSETQRNKGNFPGRFSGRQFSNSRSEMNVSTLELGDSALYLCASSFIAGTSGANVLTFGAGSRLTVL.

This clone has only one observation. The genes are TRBV5-4 and TRBJ2-6; no clear D gene. Per germline, CDR1 SGHNT and CDR2 YYREEE (reference sequence). CDR3 length: 16 residues. V lost 0 bases, J lost 0 bases, and 7 bases lay in between. The chain's CDR3 is CASSLVRSSGANVLTF. The DNA of the CDR3 is TGTGCCAGCAGCTTGGTTCGGAGCTCTGGGGCCAACGTCCTGACTTTC.

The rearrangement joins TRBV5-8 to TRBJ2-2; 8 bases line up with TRBD1. After removal of 4 bases from V and 5 bases from J, the junction contained 4 bases not matched to a gene. The CDR3 is made up of 14 amino acids. Germline CDR1 SGHTS, CDR2 YDEGEE. CDR3 DNA: TGTGCCAGCAGCCAGGGGGCATGGACCGGGGAGCTGTTTTTT. Translated, it gives CASSQGAWTGELFF.

This chain links TRBV30 with TRBJ2-6, with 8 nucleotides matching TRBD1. Germline-derived CDR1 and CDR2 are GTSNPN and SVGIG (reference sequence). This CDR3 contains 16 residues. The V and J ends lost 1 base and 2 bases, in that order; junction bases with no gene match: 4. The CDR3 coding sequence is TGTGCCTGGAGTGCCAAACAGGGGGCTGGGGCCAACGTCCTGACTTTC. This encodes CAWSAKQGAGANVLTF.

V gene TRBV30 combines with J gene TRBJ2-3, with D hard to call. This CDR3 is 10 amino acids long. CDR1 and CDR2 (germline): GTSNPN, SVGIG (reference sequence). The V end lost 7 bases, the J end lost 8 bases, and 10 bases lay between the germline ends. The CDR3 reads CASYAGTQYF. The DNA of the CDR3 is TGTGCCTCCTATGCTGGTACGCAGTATTTT.

The rearrangement uses TRBV19 and TRBJ2-7; the D gene is possibly TRBD2 (6 bases). The germline V gene encodes CDR1 LNHDA and CDR2 SQIVND (reference sequence). This CDR3 has 14 residues. Trimming took 5 bases from V and 3 from J, leaving 14 bases between them. CDR3 nucleotide sequence: TGTGCCAGTAGTCCGGGACTGGGACTCTACGAGCAGTACTTC. This translates into CASSPGLGLYEQYF.

The chain joins TRBV7-9 to TRBJ2-7; D not resolved. V dropped 3 bases and J dropped 2 bases, with 8 bases sitting between them. This CDR3 is 13 amino acids long. Germline V gene data show CDR1 as SEHNR and CDR2 as FQNEAQ (reference sequence). CDR3 bases: TGTGCCAGCAGCTTTTCCCCTCCCTACGAGCAGTACTTC. It translates to CASSFSPPYEQYF. Variable domain in full (rest from reference TRBV7-9 and TRBJ2-7): DTGVSQNPRHKITKRGQNVTFRCDPISEHNRLYWYRQTLGQGPEFLTYFQNEAQLEKSRLLSDRFSAERPKGSFSTLEIQRTEQGDSAMYLCASSFSPPYEQYFGPGTRLTVT.

This chain links TRBV6-6 with TRBJ2-1, with TRBD2 as a possible D gene (5 bases). This CDR3 comprises 11 residues. Deletions cut 2 bases from V and 15 bases from J, with 11 bases between. Germline-derived CDR1 and CDR2 are MNHNY and SVGAGI (reference sequence). The CDR3 protein is CASSYGRERFF. The CDR3 DNA is TGTGCCAGCAGTTACGGCCGGGAACGGTTCTTC.

This sequence joins TRBV13 and TRBJ1-5, with 10 nucleotides matching TRBD1. The CDR3 runs to 15 residues. Looked up from germline, CDR1 is PRHDT and CDR2 is FYEKMQ (reference sequence). Trimming removed 5 bases from V and 2 bases from J; junction bases left unmatched: 3. The CDR3 nucleotides read TGTGCCAGCAGCACGGGGACAGGGGGCAATCAGCCCCAGCATTTT. As protein: CASSTGTGGNQPQHF.

This clone has just a few counts. V is TRBV7-2 and J is TRBJ2-4, with 11 positions matching TRBD2. The germline CDR1 and CDR2 sequences are SGHTA and FQGNSA. V shed 4 bases and J 5 bases; nucleotides not matched to a gene: 1. This CDR3 contains 14 residues. The CDR3: CASSSGLAENIQYF. The CDR3 DNA follows: TGTGCCAGCAGCTCGGGACTAGCGGAAAACATTCAGTACTTC.

The chain uses TRBV9 and TRBJ2-1; TRBD2 aligns across 10 bases. In germline, CDR1 is SGDLS, CDR2 YYNGEE. After removal of 4 bases from V and 10 bases from J, the junction contained 11 bases not matched to a gene. This CDR3 contains 15 residues. CDR3 in DNA: TGTGCCAGCAGCCCCCAGCTAGCGGGAGTCAGGGAGCAGTTCTTC. It encodes CASSPQLAGVREQFF.

Comments on this clone: One end of the junction varies from germline; a read error may be responsible. The chain recombines TRBV7-7 with TRBJ2-7; 7 bases map to TRBD1. Germline-derived CDR1 and CDR2 are SSHAT and FNYEAQ (reference sequence). The CDR3 sequence is 15 residues long. The CDR3 bases are TGTGCTAGCAGCTTAGGAGGACAGGAGTCCTACGAGCAGTACTTC. Protein sequence: CASSLGGQESYEQYF.

The V and J genes are TRBV18 and TRBJ2-2; no clear D. CDR1 and CDR2 (germline): KGHSH, LQKENI. V lost 3 bases and J 0 bases, leaving 11 bases between the germline ends. This CDR3 contains 16 residues. CDR3 nucleotide sequence: TGTGCCAGCTCACCTAACACGGTCACGAACACCGGGGAGCTGTTTTTT. It codes for CASSPNTVTNTGELFF.

J is TRBJ2-2 and V is TRBV19, with TRBD2 identical over 8 bases. Germline V gives CDR1 LNHDA, CDR2 SQIVND (reference sequence). V shed 3 bases and J 3 bases; nucleotides not matched to a gene: 6. There are 16 residues in the CDR3. CDR3 in amino acids: CASSIRAGVDTGELFF. The CDR3 coding sequence is TGTGCCAGTAGTATCAGAGCGGGAGTTGACACCGGGGAGCTGTTTTTT. The entire variable domain, with the rest obtained from reference TRBV19 and TRBJ2-2, is as follows: DGGITQSPKYLFRKEGQNVTLSCEQNLNHDAMYWYRQDPGQGLRLIYYSQIVNDFQKGDIAEGYSVSREKKESFPLTVTSAQKNPTAFYLCASSIRAGVDTGELFFGEGSRLTVL.

The chain links TRBV6-5 to TRBJ2-7, with 8 bases fitting TRBD1. The CDR3 runs 14 residues. Germline V gives CDR1 MNHEY, CDR2 SVGAGI. V lost 2 bases, J lost 3 bases, and 3 bases stayed unmatched. The CDR3 DNA follows: TGTGCCAGCAGTTACCGTACAGGGGGCTACGAGCAGTACTTC. Its translation: CASSYRTGGYEQYF.